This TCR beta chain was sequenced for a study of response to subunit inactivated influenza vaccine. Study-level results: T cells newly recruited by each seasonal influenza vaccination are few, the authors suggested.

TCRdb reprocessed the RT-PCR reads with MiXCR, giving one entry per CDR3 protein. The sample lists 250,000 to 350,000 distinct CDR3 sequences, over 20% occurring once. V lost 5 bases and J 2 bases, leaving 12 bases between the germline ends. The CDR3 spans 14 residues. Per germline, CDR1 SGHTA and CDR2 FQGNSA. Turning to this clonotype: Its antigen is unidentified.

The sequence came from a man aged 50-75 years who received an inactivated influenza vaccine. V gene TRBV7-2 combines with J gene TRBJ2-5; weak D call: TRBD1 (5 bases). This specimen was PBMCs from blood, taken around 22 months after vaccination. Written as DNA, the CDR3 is TGTGCCAGCAGCCCAACAGGTTTTCAAGAGACCCAGTACTTC. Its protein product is CASSPTGFQETQYF.